Listed below are T cell receptor beta chains from one sample, sequenced in a study of T-cell memory formation after mild COVID-19. Each CDR3 protein gets one entry after TCRdb re-called the 5' RACE reads with MiXCR. The sample lists about 470,000 distinct CDR3 sequences; about 23% were seen once. The sample comprised PBMCs or a T cell subset sorted from them (not recorded which). The origin of the receptors is an adult woman who had mild COVID-19 (a few samples of this study predate the infection). Cell type and time point are not known. Each CDR3 is given with its conserved first and last residue. A D gene is named only where the DNA matches it firmly. Size values are once, few and many counts, or a class for expanded clones, and some rows have none.

clone size	D gene	J gene	V gene	CDR3 protein
few	-	TRBJ2-1	TRBV4-2	CASSQDRLDNEQFF
many	-	TRBJ2-1	TRBV7-8	CASSLGRVHGGSYNEQFF
few	-	TRBJ1-2	TRBV7-3	CASSLSTGDSYGYTF
few	TRBD1	TRBJ2-3	TRBV12-3/TRBV12-4	CASSPPGQKSDTQYF
-	-	TRBJ1-1	TRBV7-8	CASSWVPRVNTEAFF
-	TRBD1	TRBJ1-2	TRBV10-3	CAISDMTRTGTYGYTF
few	TRBD2	TRBJ2-3	TRBV29-1	CSVTGLAGGTDTQYF
-	TRBD1	TRBJ1-1	TRBV29-1	CSVTLRGQMNTEAFF
-	-	TRBJ2-5	TRBV7-9	CASSFWNQETQYF
-	-	TRBJ2-2	TRBV20-1	CSAKGTARLNGELFF
once	-	TRBJ2-3	TRBV24-1	CATSEVRGDTQYF
-	-	TRBJ2-2	TRBV18	CASSPASGVEIGELFF
few	TRBD1	TRBJ2-7	TRBV4-1	CASSRGQASSYEQYF
-	TRBD1	TRBJ1-4	TRBV5-1	CASSGGQGGEKLFF
-	-	TRBJ2-1	TRBV7-3	CASSLNGGGNEQFF
few	-	TRBJ1-1	TRBV7-9	CASSFAQLGNTEAFF
few	TRBD1	TRBJ2-5	TRBV18	CASSRTGQGETQYF
few	-	TRBJ1-3	TRBV29-1	CSVGDRNTIYF
few	TRBD2	TRBJ2-1	TRBV7-8	CASSTRTSGSDEQFF
few	-	TRBJ1-4	TRBV12-3/TRBV12-4	CASSLGGATNEKLFF
few	-	TRBJ2-1	TRBV7-2	CASSQPTHNEQFF
few	TRBD2	TRBJ2-7	TRBV20-1	CSVPTSGKTEQYF
once	-	TRBJ2-1	TRBV9	CASSVQLGYNEQFF
few	TRBD2	TRBJ2-3	TRBV10-3	CAISVTSLYTQYF
-	-	TRBJ1-1	TRBV24-1	CATSDSDDTEAFF
few	-	TRBJ2-1	TRBV9	CASSVSGGPAVVQFF
few	TRBD1	TRBJ2-2	TRBV25-1	CASSRYGTGHTGELFF
-	-	TRBJ1-1	TRBV20-1	CSARALDGNTEAFF
-	-	TRBJ2-3	TRBV9	CASNSGLDTQYF
-	TRBD1	TRBJ1-1	TRBV7-2	CASSLDRGRTEAFF